This T cell receptor (beta chain) was documented in a study of blood T cell repertoires in COVID-19. Across the whole study: Sites in the United States, Italy and Spain provided acute and convalescent COVID-19 samples. Sample material is recorded as cDNA or gDNA derived from T cells, B-cell-depleted T cells, or PBMCs.

In the original analysis: Using reference gene primer amplification, nucleated cell counts were estimated. Sequencing used immunoSEQ multiplex PCR; TCRdb keeps in-frame clones, though not all of them. That table supplies the V and J calls and clone size; D and trimming were determined from the DNA. The sample contains more than 45,000 clones, roughly 88% of which appear only once. Trimming pared 4 bases from V and 2 bases from J, leaving 4 bases between. The length of the CDR3 is 12 residues. Germline V gene sequence: CDR1 MNHEY, CDR2 SMNVEV (reference sequence). Sequenced: peripheral blood. The J gene is TRBJ2-3, the V gene TRBV27; D call uncertain. This clonotype was sampled from a human donor in a cohort sampled during active COVID-19. The CDR3 bases are TGTGCCAGCAGTTCGTACACAGATACGCAGTATTTT. Residues: CASSSYTDTQYF.